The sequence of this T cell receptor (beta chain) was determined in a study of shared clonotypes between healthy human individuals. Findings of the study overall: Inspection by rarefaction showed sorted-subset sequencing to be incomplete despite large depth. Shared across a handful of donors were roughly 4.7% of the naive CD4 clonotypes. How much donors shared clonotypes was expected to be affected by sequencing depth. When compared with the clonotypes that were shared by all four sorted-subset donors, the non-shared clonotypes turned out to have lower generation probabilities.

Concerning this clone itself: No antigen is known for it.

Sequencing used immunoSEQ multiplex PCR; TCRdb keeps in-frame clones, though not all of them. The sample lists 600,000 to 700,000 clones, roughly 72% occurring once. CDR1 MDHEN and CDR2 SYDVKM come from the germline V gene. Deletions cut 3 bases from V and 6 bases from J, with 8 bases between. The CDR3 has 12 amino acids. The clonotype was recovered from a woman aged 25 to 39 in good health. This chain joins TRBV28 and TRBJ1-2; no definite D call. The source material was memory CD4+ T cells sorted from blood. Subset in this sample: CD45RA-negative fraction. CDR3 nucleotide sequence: TGTGCCAGCAGTTTCCAGAACAATGGCTACACCTTC. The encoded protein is CASSFQNNGYTF.